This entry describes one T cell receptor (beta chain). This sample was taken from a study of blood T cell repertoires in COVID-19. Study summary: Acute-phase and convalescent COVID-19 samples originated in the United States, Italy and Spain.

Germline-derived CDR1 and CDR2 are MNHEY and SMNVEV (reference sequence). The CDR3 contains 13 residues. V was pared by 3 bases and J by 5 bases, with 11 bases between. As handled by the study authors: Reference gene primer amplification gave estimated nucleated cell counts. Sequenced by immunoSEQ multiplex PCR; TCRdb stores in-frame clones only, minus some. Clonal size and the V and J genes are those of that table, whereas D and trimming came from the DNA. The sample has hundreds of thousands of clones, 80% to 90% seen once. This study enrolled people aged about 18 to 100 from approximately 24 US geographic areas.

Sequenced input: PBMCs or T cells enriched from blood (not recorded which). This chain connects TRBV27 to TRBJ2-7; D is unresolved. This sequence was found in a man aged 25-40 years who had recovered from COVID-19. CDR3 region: CASSFSSRNEQYF. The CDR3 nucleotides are TGTGCCAGCAGTTTTAGTAGCAGAAACGAGCAGTACTTC.